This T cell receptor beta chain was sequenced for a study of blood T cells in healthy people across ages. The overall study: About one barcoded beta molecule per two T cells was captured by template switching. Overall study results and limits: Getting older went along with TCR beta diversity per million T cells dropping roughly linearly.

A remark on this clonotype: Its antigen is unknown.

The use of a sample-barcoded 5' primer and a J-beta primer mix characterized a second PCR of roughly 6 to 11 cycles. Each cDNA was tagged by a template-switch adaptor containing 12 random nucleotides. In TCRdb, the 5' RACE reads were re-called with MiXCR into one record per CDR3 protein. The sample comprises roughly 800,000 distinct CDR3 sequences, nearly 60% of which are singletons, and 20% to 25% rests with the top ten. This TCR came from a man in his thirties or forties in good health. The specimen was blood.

In nucleotides, the CDR3 is TGTGCCAGCAGCTTCGACGGAAACAATGAGCAGTTCTTC. Amino acid sequence: CASSFDGNNEQFF. V gene TRBV13 combines with J gene TRBJ2-1, with D unresolved. V was pared by 3 bases and J by 5 bases, with 8 bases between. The CDR3 consists of 13 residues. Per the germline V gene, CDR1 is PRHDT and CDR2 is FYEKMQ (reference sequence).